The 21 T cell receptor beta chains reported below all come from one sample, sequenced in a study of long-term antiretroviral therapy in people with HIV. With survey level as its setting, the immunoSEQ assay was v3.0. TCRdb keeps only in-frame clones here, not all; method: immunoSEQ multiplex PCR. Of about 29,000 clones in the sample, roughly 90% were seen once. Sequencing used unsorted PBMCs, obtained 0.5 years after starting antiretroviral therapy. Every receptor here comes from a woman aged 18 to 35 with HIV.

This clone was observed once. The CDR3 DNA reads TGTGCCATCAGTCACAGGGGAGGCGGTCAGCCCCAGCATTTT. This encodes CAISHRGGGQPQHF. The V call is TRBV10-3, the J call TRBJ1-5; 7 positions match TRBD1. CDR3 length: 14 residues. The germline gives CDR1 ENHRY, CDR2 SYGVKD. Germline trimming cut 5 bases from V and 6 bases from J; bases unmatched to any gene: 7.

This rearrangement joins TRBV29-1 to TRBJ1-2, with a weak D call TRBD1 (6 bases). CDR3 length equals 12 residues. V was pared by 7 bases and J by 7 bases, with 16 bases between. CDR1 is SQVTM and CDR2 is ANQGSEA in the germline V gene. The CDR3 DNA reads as TGCAGCGCCGGACAGCCGTATGGTGGCTACACCTTC. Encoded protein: CSAGQPYGGYTF.

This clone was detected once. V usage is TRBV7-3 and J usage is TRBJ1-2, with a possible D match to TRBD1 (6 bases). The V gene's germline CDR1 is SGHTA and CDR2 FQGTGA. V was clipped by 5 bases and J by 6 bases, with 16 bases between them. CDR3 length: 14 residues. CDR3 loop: CASSLGPGADGYTF. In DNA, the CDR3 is TGTGCCAGCAGCCTCGGGCCGGGGGCGGATGGCTACACCTTC.

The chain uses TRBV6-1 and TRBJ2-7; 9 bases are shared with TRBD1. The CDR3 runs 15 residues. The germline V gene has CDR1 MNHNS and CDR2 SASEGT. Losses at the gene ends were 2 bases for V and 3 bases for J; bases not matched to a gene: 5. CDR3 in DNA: TGTGCCAGCAGTGAATTGGGACAGGGACTCTACGAGCAGTACTTC. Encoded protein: CASSELGQGLYEQYF.

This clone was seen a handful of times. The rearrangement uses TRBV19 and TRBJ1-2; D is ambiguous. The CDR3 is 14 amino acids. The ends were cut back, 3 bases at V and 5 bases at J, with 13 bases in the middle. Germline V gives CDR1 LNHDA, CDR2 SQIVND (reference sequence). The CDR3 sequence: CASSIETGWYGYTF. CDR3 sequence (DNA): TGTGCCAGTAGTATTGAGACGGGTTGGTATGGCTACACCTTC.

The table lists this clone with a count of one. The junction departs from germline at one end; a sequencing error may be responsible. The CDR3 DNA sequence: TGTGCTAGCAGCTTAGCGGGACTAGCGGGACGAGAGACCCAGTACTTC. Residues: CASSLAGLAGRETQYF. The chain combines TRBV7-7 with TRBJ2-5, with TRBD2 matching over 13 bases. Per germline, CDR1 SSHAT and CDR2 FNYEAQ (reference sequence). This CDR3 region has 16 residues.

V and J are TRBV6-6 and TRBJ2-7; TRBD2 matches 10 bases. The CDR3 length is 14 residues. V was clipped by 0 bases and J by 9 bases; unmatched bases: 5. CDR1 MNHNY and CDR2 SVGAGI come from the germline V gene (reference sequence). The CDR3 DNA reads TGTGCCAGCAGTTACTCTAGCGGGAGGAGCGGGCAGTACTTC. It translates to CASSYSSGRSGQYF.

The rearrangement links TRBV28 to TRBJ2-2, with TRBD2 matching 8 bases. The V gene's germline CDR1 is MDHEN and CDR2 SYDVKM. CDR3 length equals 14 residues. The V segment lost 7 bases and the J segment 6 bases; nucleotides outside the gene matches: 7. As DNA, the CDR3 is TGTGCCAGCACTAAAGCGGGAGTGTCCGGGGAGCTGTTTTTT. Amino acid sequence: CASTKAGVSGELFF.

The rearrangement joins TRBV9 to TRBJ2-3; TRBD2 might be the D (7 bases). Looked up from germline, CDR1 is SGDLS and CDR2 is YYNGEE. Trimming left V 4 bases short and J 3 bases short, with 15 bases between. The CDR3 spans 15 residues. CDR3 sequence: CASSPLRGATDTQYF. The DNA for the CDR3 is TGTGCCAGCAGCCCCCTTCGGGGGGCAACAGATACGCAGTATTTT.

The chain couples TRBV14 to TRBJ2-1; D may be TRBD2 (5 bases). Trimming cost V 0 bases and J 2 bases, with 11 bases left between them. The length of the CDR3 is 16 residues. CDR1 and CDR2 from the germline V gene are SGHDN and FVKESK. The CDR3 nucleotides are TGTGCCAGCAGCCAAGAGAGAGCGGCCCCCTACAATGAGCAGTTCTTC. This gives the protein CASSQERAAPYNEQFF.

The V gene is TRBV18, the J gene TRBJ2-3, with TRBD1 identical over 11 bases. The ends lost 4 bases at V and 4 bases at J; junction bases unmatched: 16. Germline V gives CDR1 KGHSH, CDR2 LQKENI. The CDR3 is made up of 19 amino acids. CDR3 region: CASSLLPGQGERVADTQYF. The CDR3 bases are TGTGCCAGCTCACTACTCCCGGGACAGGGGGAGCGTGTGGCAGATACGCAGTATTTT.

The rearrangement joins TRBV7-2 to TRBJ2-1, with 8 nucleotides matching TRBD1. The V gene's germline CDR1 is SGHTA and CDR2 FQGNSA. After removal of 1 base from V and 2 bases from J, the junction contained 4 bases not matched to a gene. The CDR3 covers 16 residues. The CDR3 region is CASSLVSRGPYNEQFF. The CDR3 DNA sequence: TGTGCCAGCAGCTTAGTCTCCAGGGGGCCCTACAATGAGCAGTTCTTC.

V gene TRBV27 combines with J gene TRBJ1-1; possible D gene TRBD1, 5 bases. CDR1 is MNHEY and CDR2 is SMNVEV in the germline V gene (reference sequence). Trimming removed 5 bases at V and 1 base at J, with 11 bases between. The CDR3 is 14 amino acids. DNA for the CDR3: TGTGCCAGCAGTGCAGGGCTGGGGAACACTGAAGCTTTCTTT. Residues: CASSAGLGNTEAFF.

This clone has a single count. The chain's CDR3 is CASSLAGVGYEQFF. The DNA for the CDR3 is TGTGCCAGCAGCTTAGCGGGAGTTGGATATGAGCAGTTCTTC. The chain joins TRBV7-6 to TRBJ2-1; tentative D call: TRBD2 (5 bases). The CDR3 totals 14 residues. Germline V gene sequence: CDR1 SGHVS, CDR2 FNYEAQ. V lost 0 bases and J 8 bases, leaving 11 bases between the germline ends. Based on the CDR3 plus reference TRBV7-6 and TRBJ2-1, the full variable domain is GAGVSQSPRYKVTKRGQDVALRCDPISGHVSLYWYRQALGQGPEFLTYFNYEAQQDKSGLPNDRFSAERPEGSISTLTIQRTEQRDSAMYRCASSLAGVGYEQFFGPGTRLTVL.

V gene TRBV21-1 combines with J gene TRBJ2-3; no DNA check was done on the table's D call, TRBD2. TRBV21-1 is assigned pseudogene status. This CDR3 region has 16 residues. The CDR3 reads CASSTGTSGRGPTQYF. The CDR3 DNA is TGTGCCAGCAGCACCGGGACTAGCGGGAGGGGTCCTACGCAGTATTTT.

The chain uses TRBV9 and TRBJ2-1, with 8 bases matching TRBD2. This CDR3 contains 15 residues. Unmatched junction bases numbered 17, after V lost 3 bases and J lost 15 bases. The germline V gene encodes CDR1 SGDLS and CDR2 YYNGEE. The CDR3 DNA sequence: TGTGCCAGCAGCGATACGCTATCTAGCGGGTACCCTCGGTTCTTC. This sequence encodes CASSDTLSSGYPRFF.

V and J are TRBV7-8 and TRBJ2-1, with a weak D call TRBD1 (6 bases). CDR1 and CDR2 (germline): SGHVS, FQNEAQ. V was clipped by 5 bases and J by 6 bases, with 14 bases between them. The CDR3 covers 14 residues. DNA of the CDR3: TGTGCCAGCAGCCGGGACATCAGGTTCAATGAGCAGTTCTTC. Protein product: CASSRDIRFNEQFF.

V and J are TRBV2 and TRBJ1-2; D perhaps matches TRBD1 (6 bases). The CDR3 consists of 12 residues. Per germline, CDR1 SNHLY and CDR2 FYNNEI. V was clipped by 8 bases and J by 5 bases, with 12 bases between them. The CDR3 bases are TGTGCCAGCGCCGCGGGGGCTTATGGCTACACCTTC. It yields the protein CASAAGAYGYTF.

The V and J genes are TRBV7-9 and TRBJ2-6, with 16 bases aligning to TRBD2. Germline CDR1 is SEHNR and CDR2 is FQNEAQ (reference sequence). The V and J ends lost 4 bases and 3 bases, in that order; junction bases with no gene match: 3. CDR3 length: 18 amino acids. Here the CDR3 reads CASSSGLAGGGGANVLTF. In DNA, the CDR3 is TGTGCCAGCAGCTCGGGACTAGCGGGAGGGGGTGGGGCCAACGTCCTGACTTTC. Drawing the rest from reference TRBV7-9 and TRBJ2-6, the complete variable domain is DTGVSQNPRHKITKRGQNVTFRCDPISEHNRLYWYRQTLGQGPEFLTYFQNEAQLEKSRLLSDRFSAERPKGSFSTLEIQRTEQGDSAMYLCASSSGLAGGGGANVLTFGAGSRLTVL.

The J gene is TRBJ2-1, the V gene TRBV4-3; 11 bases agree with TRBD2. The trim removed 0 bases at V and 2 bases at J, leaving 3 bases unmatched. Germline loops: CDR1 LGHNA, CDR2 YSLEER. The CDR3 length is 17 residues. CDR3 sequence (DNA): TGCGCCAGCAGCCAAGACCGACTAGCGGGACCCTACAATGAGCAGTTCTTC. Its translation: CASSQDRLAGPYNEQFF.

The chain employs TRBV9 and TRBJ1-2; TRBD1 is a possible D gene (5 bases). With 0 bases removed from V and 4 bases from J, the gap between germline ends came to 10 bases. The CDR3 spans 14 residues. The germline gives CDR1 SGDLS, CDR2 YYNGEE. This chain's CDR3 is CASSVDDSLYGYTF. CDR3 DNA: TGTGCCAGCAGCGTAGACGACAGTCTCTATGGCTACACCTTC. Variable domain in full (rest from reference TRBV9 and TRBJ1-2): DSGVTQTPKHLITATGQRVTLRCSPRSGDLSVYWYQQSLDQGLQFLIQYYNGEERAKGNILERFSAQQFPDLHSELNLSSLELGDSALYFCASSVDDSLYGYTFGSGTRLTVV.